The text below deals with one T cell receptor (beta chain). Its antigen is still unknown. The sample belongs to a study of regulatory T cells in long-lasting Graves disease. Notes on the study in general: Public clonotype sharing was higher in persistent than newly diagnosed patients. Among samples with persistent disease, TRBV28, TRBJ1-2 and TRBJ2-5 were favored.

Researchers made TCR beta libraries by using iRepertoire HTBI primers and running Arm-PCR on CDR3 regions. Original data processing: Identification across samples found 62 TRBV and 12 to 15 TRBJ segments. MiXCR, run by TCRdb on the multiplex PCR reads, gives a single entry per CDR3 protein. The authors' filters were not applied to this entry. The sample has around 500,000 distinct CDR3 sequences, about 16% seen once. This sample's time point: newly diagnosed GD, antithyroid drugs for less than 3 months. There was RNA extracted from PBMCs, and the TCR library was made from it. The V end lost 5 bases, the J end lost 4 bases, and 11 bases lay between the germline ends. Germline V CDR1 and CDR2: SGHAT, FQNNGV. This CDR3 has 14 amino acids. The data also belong to a second study, concerning T cells in Graves' hyperthyroidism and ophthalmopathy. According to that study: Researchers report that a 13 V-J model separated ophthalmopathy from stable hyperthyroidism.

The sequenced sample was peripheral blood mononuclear cells (PBMCs), obtained at new diagnosis, from a patient treated with antithyroid drugs. This chain connects TRBV11-2 to TRBJ1-4; the D is unclear. The TCR was taken from a woman aged 35 to 59 with Graves disease. The CDR3 DNA reads as TGTGCCAGCAGCCTAGGGCTCTATAATGAAAAACTGTTTTTT. Protein: CASSLGLYNEKLFF.